The 20 T cell receptor beta chains below were found in one sample sequenced in a study of patients and donors after allogeneic stem cell transplantation. MiXCR, applied by TCRdb to the RT-PCR reads, yields one record per CDR3 protein. The top ten clones hold 25% to 30% of a sample with approximately 150,000 distinct CDR3 sequences, about a quarter of them seen once. Specimen: blood, either unsorted or a sorted T cell fraction (not recorded which). The receptor set was obtained from a human donor who was either an allogeneic HSCT recipient or a stem cell or donor lymphocyte infusion donor (not recorded which). It is not recorded whose cells these are; they may come from a transplant donor.

This clonotype was seen a few times. The V gene is TRBV12-3 or TRBV12-4, the J gene TRBJ1-6; D gene unclear. Trimming took off 3 bases at V and 3 bases at J, with 9 bases between the two ends. The CDR3 loop spans 15 amino acids. The CDR3 DNA is TGTGCCAGCAGTTTTGGGGTCTACTATAATTCACCCCTCCACTTT. This translates into CASSFGVYYNSPLHF.

The chain links TRBV6-5 to TRBJ1-1, with D tentatively TRBD1 (5 bases). The CDR3 is 14 residues long. V was clipped by 6 bases and J by 5 bases, with 16 bases between them. Germline lookup yields CDR1 MNHEY and CDR2 SVGAGI. The CDR3 reads CASSLGGGVTEAFF. The CDR3 coding sequence is TGTGCCAGCAGCCTAGGTGGAGGGGTTACTGAAGCTTTCTTT.

This clonotype was counted a few times. The chain has TRBV4-1 and TRBJ1-5; TRBD1 matches at 10 bases. Unmatched junction bases numbered 2, after V lost 0 bases and J lost 0 bases. The length of the CDR3 is 17 residues. The germline CDR1 and CDR2 sequences are MGHRA and YSYEKL. CDR3 amino acids: CASSQDRDRGSNQPQHF. The DNA of the CDR3 is TGCGCCAGCAGCCAAGATAGGGACAGGGGTAGCAATCAGCCCCAGCATTTT.

This clonotype has a handful of counts. The V and J genes are TRBV27 and TRBJ1-2; maybe TRBD1 (6 bases). Germline V lookup: CDR1 MNHEY, CDR2 SMNVEV (reference sequence). The CDR3 runs 17 residues. Trimming took 3 bases from V and 4 from J, leaving 21 bases between them. The CDR3 here is CASSFHALRQAFYGYTF. The DNA of the CDR3 is TGTGCCAGCAGTTTCCACGCTTTACGACAGGCTTTCTATGGCTACACCTTC.

This clonotype occurred a few times. V is TRBV20-1 and J is TRBJ2-1, with a tentative D call TRBD2 (6 bases). Trimming stripped 0 bases from V and 0 bases from J, with 18 bases between. This CDR3 has 18 residues. Germline V CDR1 and CDR2: DFQATT, SNEGSKA (reference sequence). The CDR3, as DNA: TGCAGTGCTAGAGATTTCGACTATGCGGGGTCCTCCTACAATGAGCAGTTCTTC. Encoded protein: CSARDFDYAGSSYNEQFF.

The V and J genes are TRBV20-1 and TRBJ2-6; D not resolved. V shed 6 bases and J shed 3 bases, with 9 bases lying between them. Germline assignment: CDR1 DFQATT and CDR2 SNEGSKA (reference sequence). The CDR3 has 13 amino acids. The CDR3: CSALRSGANVLTF. The CDR3 region has the DNA TGCAGTGCCCTGCGAAGTGGGGCCAACGTCCTGACTTTC.

This clonotype was counted only a few times. V is TRBV7-4 and J is TRBJ1-2; possibly TRBD1 for D (6 bases). The CDR3 loop spans 14 amino acids. The ends were cut back, 5 bases at V and 0 bases at J, with 10 bases in the middle. Germline CDR1 is SGHVT and CDR2 is SQSDAQ. The CDR3 sequence is CASSDDRTNYGYTF. As DNA, the CDR3 is TGTGCCAGCAGCGACGACAGGACTAACTATGGCTACACCTTC. The entire variable domain, with the rest obtained from reference TRBV7-4 and TRBJ1-2, is as follows: GAGVSQSPRYKVAKRGRDVALRCDSISGHVTLYWYRQTLGQGSEVLTYSQSDAQRDKSGRPSGRFSAERPERSVSTLKIQRTEQGDSAVYLCASSDDRTNYGYTFGSGTRLTVV.

The V and J genes are TRBV10-3 and TRBJ2-1; tentatively, D is TRBD2 (7 bases). The germline V and J ends were trimmed by 4 bases and 5 bases, with 15 bases remaining between them. Germline values: CDR1 ENHRY, CDR2 SYGVKD. There are 15 residues in the CDR3. The CDR3 nucleotides read TGTGCCATCAGTGGGACCGGGGGGACAAACAATGAGCAGTTCTTC. Residues: CAISGTGGTNNEQFF.

This clonotype has only a few counts. CDR3 DNA sequence: TGTGCCAGCAGCTTAGCGCTCGTGCAGGAAGCTTTCTTT. Encoded protein: CASSLALVQEAFF. The V and J genes are TRBV7-2 and TRBJ1-1, with unresolved D. Deletions cut 0 bases from V and 8 bases from J, with 10 bases between. CDR1 SGHTA and CDR2 FQGNSA come from the germline V gene. The CDR3 consists of 13 residues.

This chain links TRBV5-1 with TRBJ2-7, with 7 nucleotides matching TRBD1. Germline V lookup: CDR1 SGHRS, CDR2 YFSETQ. The CDR3 length is 15 residues. Trimming at V came to 4 bases and at J to 6 bases, leaving 13 bases not matched to a gene. CDR3 sequence: CASSGWTGGRAEQYF. The DNA of the CDR3 is TGCGCCAGCAGCGGATGGACAGGTGGTCGCGCCGAGCAGTACTTC.

The CDR3 DNA reads TGTGCCAGCAGCTTATACTTCGGGGGCGAAAGCTCCTACAATGAGCAGTTCTTC. This sequence encodes CASSLYFGGESSYNEQFF. The J gene is TRBJ2-1, the V gene TRBV7-3; either TRBD1 or TRBD2 may fit D (6 bases each). CDR1 and CDR2 from the germline V gene are SGHTA and FQGTGA. V lost 2 bases, J lost 0 bases, and 17 bases lay in between. The CDR3 has 18 residues.

This clonotype was recorded a few times. The genes are TRBV12-3 or TRBV12-4 and TRBJ2-1, with D unclear. Trimming left V 5 bases short and J 0 bases short, with 11 bases between. The CDR3 loop spans 15 amino acids. Here the CDR3 reads CASSPGSSSYNEQFF. In DNA form, the CDR3 reads TGTGCCAGCAGTCCCGGGTCTAGCTCCTACAATGAGCAGTTCTTC.

The rearrangement joins TRBV29-1 to TRBJ2-5; D is perhaps TRBD2 (6 bases). CDR1 and CDR2 (germline): SQVTM, ANQGSEA. V lost 7 bases and J lost 3, with 15 bases in between. CDR3 length equals 13 residues. Here the CDR3 reads CSAIRGGEETQYF. The CDR3 nucleotides are TGCAGCGCCATCCGCGGAGGGGAAGAGACCCAGTACTTC.

CDR3 nucleotides: TGTGCCAGCAGTTTAGCGGTGGCCTACGAGCAGTACTTC. Translating gives CASSLAVAYEQYF. This sequence joins TRBV12-3 or TRBV12-4 and TRBJ2-7; no reliable D call. This CDR3 is built from 13 residues. Deletions cut 0 bases from V and 2 bases from J, with 5 bases between.

V gene TRBV3-1 combines with J gene TRBJ2-5, with D perhaps being TRBD1 or TRBD2 (5 bases each). The CDR3 contains 15 residues. Between the trimmed V and J ends, which lost 3 bases and 0 bases, there was a span of 11 bases. Germline V lookup: CDR1 LGHDT, CDR2 YNNKEL (reference sequence). Here the CDR3 reads CASSQGTAYQETQYF. The CDR3 bases are TGTGCCAGCAGCCAGGGGACGGCGTACCAAGAGACCCAGTACTTC.

This clonotype has ten or more counts. The rearrangement uses TRBV19 and TRBJ1-5; maybe TRBD1 (5 bases). Germline V gives CDR1 LNHDA, CDR2 SQIVND (reference sequence). The V end was cut by 3 bases, the J end by 5 bases, with 8 bases between. The CDR3 is made up of 13 amino acids. The CDR3 DNA reads TGTGCCAGTAGTATCGGAGGGGATCAGCCCCAGCATTTT. This translates into CASSIGGDQPQHF.

This clonotype was observed a few times. The V gene is TRBV9, the J gene TRBJ1-1; D is unresolved. This CDR3 has 13 amino acids. Germline-derived CDR1 and CDR2 are SGDLS and YYNGEE. V dropped 0 bases and J dropped 11 bases, with 14 bases sitting between them. CDR3 sequence (DNA): TGTGCCAGCAGCGTAGTCCCATGGCCCCCTGCTTTCTTT. As protein: CASSVVPWPPAFF.

The rearrangement joins TRBV7-9 to TRBJ1-2; TRBD1 aligns across 8 bases. Germline V CDR1 and CDR2: SEHNR, FQNEAQ (reference sequence). V lost 5 bases, J lost 1 base, and 15 bases stayed unmatched. There are 18 residues in the CDR3. The CDR3 nucleotides are TGTGCCAGCAGCGGGCCTGTGGCAGGGGGCCAACGTAACTATGGCTACACCTTC. It is translated as CASSGPVAGGQRNYGYTF.

The J gene is TRBJ2-7, the V gene TRBV7-7; D possibly corresponds to TRBD2 (5 bases). Germline lookup yields CDR1 SSHAT and CDR2 FNYEAQ (reference sequence). Trimming stripped 1 base from V and 3 bases from J, with 10 bases between. The CDR3 runs to 14 residues. The DNA for the CDR3 is TGTGCCAGCAGCTTAGGTGTCGGGGTCTACGAGCAGTACTTC. Encoded protein: CASSLGVGVYEQYF.

The CDR3 region is CSARGHDGYEQYF. CDR3 coding DNA: TGCAGTGCTAGGGGCCACGACGGCTACGAGCAGTACTTC. The chain joins TRBV20-1 to TRBJ2-7; D is undetermined. Germline CDR1 and CDR2: DFQATT and SNEGSKA (reference sequence). V lost 3 bases and J 3 bases, leaving 12 bases between the germline ends. This CDR3 comprises 13 residues.